This T cell receptor (beta chain) was obtained from a study of blood T cell dynamics during melanoma immunotherapy. Study-level background: Standard first-line treatment here was pembrolizumab or nivolumab plus ipilimumab in metastatic melanoma.

The time point denotes: week 3, after first cycle of checkpoint inhibitor. Sampling occurred pretreatment (T0) and at week 3 (W3), after cycle one of checkpoint blockade. Patients with prior systemic cancer treatment, concomitant immunosuppressants, or other active malignancies were excluded. Each cfDNA sample had a fixed 40 ng loaded. Generated by immunoSEQ multiplex PCR, the TCRdb table keeps only in-frame clones and is missing some. The profile covers 400 to 450 clones, with approximately 79% appearing a single time and over 45% taken by the ten largest. Trimming shortened V by 4 bases and J by 2 bases, and 8 bases separated the two germline ends. Germline V gene sequence: CDR1 SGHNT, CDR2 YENEEA. This CDR3 region has 13 residues.

Source: cell-free DNA from blood, taken from a patient treated with checkpoint blockade. The sequence was collected from a human donor with melanoma. V gene TRBV11-3 combines with J gene TRBJ1-2; D ambiguous. The CDR3 region is CASSSHENYGYTF. CDR3 nucleotide sequence: TGTGCCAGCAGCTCCCACGAGAACTATGGCTACACCTTC.